These 24 T cell receptor beta chains share one sample of origin, sequenced in a study of T cells after yellow fever vaccination. TCRdb reanalysed the 5' RACE reads using MiXCR and keeps one entry per CDR3 protein. The profile shows approximately 510,000 distinct CDR3 sequences, 20% to 25% of them singletons. The source was PBMCs, collected 21 days after the first yellow fever vaccination. The receptor source for this set is a man younger than 35 who received the YFV17D yellow fever vaccine.

There are a few counts of this clonotype. The rearrangement links TRBV15 to TRBJ2-5, with a tentative D call TRBD2 (5 bases). Germline V gives CDR1 LNHNV, CDR2 YYDKDF (reference sequence). The CDR3 length is 14 residues. V lost 0 bases to trimming and J lost 6 bases, with 11 bases between them. DNA for the CDR3: TGTGCCACCAGCAGAGATCCGAGGGATAAGACCCAGTACTTC. Its protein is CATSRDPRDKTQYF.

The chain has TRBV6-5 and TRBJ2-3, with TRBD2 matching over 7 bases. Germline assignment: CDR1 MNHEY and CDR2 SVGAGI. With V trimmed by 2 bases and J by 2 bases, 4 bases remained unmatched. The CDR3 consists of 15 residues. CDR3 region: CASSYGGGITDTQYF. In nucleotides, the CDR3 is TGTGCCAGCAGTTACGGGGGAGGGATCACAGATACGCAGTATTTT.

This clonotype has at least ten counts. The chain couples TRBV2 to TRBJ1-6; 8 positions agree with TRBD1. CDR1 is SNHLY, CDR2 FYNNEI, per germline. V lost 6 bases and J lost 0; bases outside the gene matches: 4. CDR3 length: 16 amino acids. CDR3 in amino acids: CASRDRASSYNSPLHF. The CDR3 DNA sequence: TGTGCCAGCAGGGACAGGGCCAGCTCCTATAATTCACCCCTCCACTTT.

This clonotype turned up a few times. This rearrangement joins TRBV24-1 to TRBJ1-5; D might be TRBD1 (5 bases). The CDR3 runs to 14 residues. Germline lookup yields CDR1 KGHDR and CDR2 SFDVKD. The germline V and J ends were trimmed by 7 bases and 5 bases, with 14 bases remaining between them. The chain's CDR3 is CATSGSGWDQPQHF. The CDR3 coding sequence is TGTGCCACCAGCGGTTCAGGGTGGGATCAGCCCCAGCATTTT.

This clonotype was seen a few times. The chain uses TRBV18 and TRBJ2-1, with TRBD2 matching 11 bases. This CDR3 comprises 16 residues. Germline loops: CDR1 KGHSH, CDR2 LQKENI. With 5 bases clipped from V and 2 bases from J, the junction kept 5 bases outside the gene matches. The CDR3 reads CASSARTSGPYNEQFF. The CDR3 bases are TGTGCCAGCTCAGCTCGGACTAGCGGGCCCTACAATGAGCAGTTCTTC.

This chain uses TRBV18 with TRBJ2-3; TRBD1 matches 7 bases. There are 19 residues in the CDR3. The germline CDR1 and CDR2 sequences are KGHSH and LQKENI. The trim removed 4 bases at V and 4 bases at J, leaving 20 bases unmatched. Here the CDR3 reads CASSQPRQGSPWWADTQYF. The CDR3, as DNA: TGTGCCAGCTCACAACCCAGACAGGGTTCGCCCTGGTGGGCAGATACGCAGTATTTT.

The chain is built from TRBV10-1 and TRBJ1-2, with a weak D call TRBD1 (6 bases). This CDR3 spans 13 amino acids. Deletions cut 6 bases from V and 7 bases from J, with 15 bases between. Germline CDR1 reads WNHNN; CDR2 reads SYGVQD (reference sequence). The CDR3 coding sequence is TGCGCCAGCAGCCCCGGCCGGGGGGCTGGCTACACCTTC. Encoded protein: CASSPGRGAGYTF.

This clonotype showed up just a few times. V is TRBV5-1 and J is TRBJ2-5; 9 nucleotides line up with TRBD1. The CDR3 runs to 16 residues. Germline V CDR1 and CDR2: SGHRS, YFSETQ. With 0 bases clipped from V and 5 bases from J, the junction kept 8 bases outside the gene matches. CDR3 loop: CASSLALQGARETQYF. In DNA form, the CDR3 reads TGCGCCAGCAGCTTGGCCTTACAGGGGGCAAGGGAGACCCAGTACTTC.

The rearrangement links TRBV13 to TRBJ2-3; 15 bases align to TRBD2. Germline V CDR1 and CDR2: PRHDT, FYEKMQ (reference sequence). The CDR3 is made up of 18 amino acids. The junction had 8 bases not matched to a gene; V was cut back by 4 bases and J by 3 bases. This CDR3 is CASSYGLAGGPATDTQYF. The CDR3 bases are TGTGCCAGCAGCTATGGACTAGCGGGGGGGCCTGCTACAGATACGCAGTATTTT.

This clonotype was seen more than once but under ten times. The genes are TRBV4-2 and TRBJ1-2, with D perhaps matching TRBD1 (6 bases). V lost 5 bases and J 4 bases, leaving 11 bases between the germline ends. This CDR3 comprises 13 residues. Germline V gene data show CDR1 as LGHNA and CDR2 as YNFKEQ. The CDR3 region is CASSGGFSYGYTF. The CDR3 DNA reads as TGTGCCAGCAGCGGGGGCTTTAGCTATGGCTACACCTTC.

The V and J genes are TRBV20-1 and TRBJ2-1; TRBD2 might be the D (6 bases). CDR1 is DFQATT and CDR2 is SNEGSKA in the germline V gene (reference sequence). The CDR3 runs 13 residues. V shed 3 bases and J shed 3 bases, with 9 bases lying between them. Here the CDR3 reads CSARLGGYNEQFF. The CDR3 DNA sequence: TGCAGTGCTAGGTTGGGGGGCTACAATGAGCAGTTCTTC.

The chain joins TRBV7-2 to TRBJ2-5; D not resolved. This CDR3 spans 14 amino acids. V was cut by 7 bases and J by 0 bases, with 12 bases left in between. Germline-derived CDR1 and CDR2 are SGHTA and FQGNSA. The chain's CDR3 is CASKMSGYQETQYF. CDR3 coding DNA: TGTGCCAGCAAAATGTCAGGATACCAAGAGACCCAGTACTTC.

J is TRBJ1-4 and V is TRBV29-1; D gene uncertain. The V gene's germline CDR1 is SQVTM and CDR2 ANQGSEA. CDR3 length: 13 residues. Trimming took 6 bases from V and 1 from J, leaving 9 bases between them. The DNA of the CDR3 is TGCAGCGTCCAGGAGGAAACTAATGAAAAACTGTTTTTT. It translates to CSVQEETNEKLFF.

This clonotype has more than one count but fewer than ten. The chain uses TRBV5-1 and TRBJ1-1; D is perhaps TRBD1 (6 bases). V lost 4 bases and J 0 bases, leaving 16 bases between the germline ends. The CDR3 loop spans 16 amino acids. CDR1 and CDR2 (germline): SGHRS, YFSETQ. The CDR3 nucleotides are TGCGCCAGCAGCCTAAACAGGGAAGAAGTGAACACTGAAGCTTTCTTT. Translated: CASSLNREEVNTEAFF.

The rearrangement joins TRBV11-2 to TRBJ2-6; maybe TRBD2 (6 bases). Deletions cut 3 bases from V and 0 bases from J, with 9 bases between. This CDR3 has 16 amino acids. From germline, CDR1 is SGHAT and CDR2 FQNNGV. CDR3 nucleotides: TGTGCCAGCAGCTTTGGGGGGAGCTCTGGGGCCAACGTCCTGACTTTC. It codes for CASSFGGSSGANVLTF.

The chain has TRBV5-1 and TRBJ1-1; D uncertain. The CDR3 totals 14 residues. The germline V gene encodes CDR1 SGHRS and CDR2 YFSETQ. Trimming took 0 bases from V and 8 from J, leaving 14 bases between them. The CDR3 DNA is TGCGCCAGCAGCTTGGCCAAGCAGATATCAGAAGCTTTCTTT. Translated, it gives CASSLAKQISEAFF.

The chain joins TRBV5-1 to TRBJ1-1; 7 bases map to TRBD1. The CDR3 runs to 16 residues. The ends lost 10 bases at V and 3 bases at J; junction bases unmatched: 18. Germline loops: CDR1 SGHRS, CDR2 YFSETQ. The CDR3 loop is CASQRGGSGGDTEAFF. In DNA, the CDR3 is TGCGCCTCCCAAAGGGGGGGTTCAGGGGGAGACACTGAAGCTTTCTTT. The whole variable domain, filled in from reference TRBV5-1 and TRBJ1-1, reads KAGVTQTPRYLIKTRGQQVTLSCSPISGHRSVSWYQQTPGQGLQFLFEYFSETQRNKGNFPGRFSGRQFSNSRSEMNVSTLELGDSALYLCASQRGGSGGDTEAFFGQGTRLTVV.

The chain uses TRBV2 and TRBJ2-3, with D unclear. The CDR3 totals 13 residues. V lost 6 bases and J lost 4, with 11 bases in between. The V gene's germline CDR1 is SNHLY and CDR2 FYNNEI. The CDR3 sequence: CASSPGPPDTQYF. The CDR3 nucleotides read TGTGCCAGCAGCCCGGGTCCCCCAGATACGCAGTATTTT.

The V gene is TRBV6-2 or TRBV6-3, the J gene TRBJ2-2; a weak D match, TRBD1 (5 bases). Per germline, CDR1 MNHEY and CDR2 SVGEGT. This CDR3 spans 13 amino acids. V was clipped by 6 bases and J by 4 bases, with 9 bases between them. CDR3 in DNA: TGTGCCAGCAGGCCAGGGTTCACCGGGGAGCTGTTTTTT. The encoded protein is CASRPGFTGELFF.

Only a few counts were recorded for this clonotype. The rearrangement joins TRBV10-3 to TRBJ2-5; D is ambiguous. V lost 4 bases, J lost 3 bases, and 9 bases lay in between. The CDR3 totals 13 residues. Looked up from germline, CDR1 is ENHRY and CDR2 is SYGVKD. CDR3 nucleotide sequence: TGTGCCATCAGTGCGCGCCTTGAAGAGACCCAGTACTTC. Translated, it gives CAISARLEETQYF.

This chain links TRBV5-4 with TRBJ2-7; D possibly corresponds to TRBD2 (5 bases). The germline V gene has CDR1 SGHNT and CDR2 YYREEE (reference sequence). The germline V and J ends were trimmed by 5 bases and 3 bases, with 21 bases remaining between them. The CDR3 is 16 residues long. This CDR3 reads CASSKLAGAALYEQYF. In DNA, the CDR3 is TGTGCCAGCAGTAAGCTCGCGGGTGCGGCCCTCTACGAGCAGTACTTC.

A remark on this clonotype: Just one base apart from a much larger clone, this may be a read error. The rearrangement uses TRBV7-2 and TRBJ2-6; tentative D call: TRBD1 (5 bases). Germline V lookup: CDR1 SGHTA, CDR2 FQGNSA. CDR3 size: 14 residues. In DNA, the CDR3 is TGTGCCAGCAGCACAGGCTCTGGGGCCAACATCCTGACTTTC. Its protein is CASSTGSGANILTF.

The chain carries TRBV20-1 and TRBJ1-6; D unclear. The germline V gene has CDR1 DFQATT and CDR2 SNEGSKA (reference sequence). V was pared by 6 bases and J by 0 bases, with 12 bases between. The length of the CDR3 is 15 residues. The DNA of the CDR3 is TGCAGTGCACCGACGGAACCCTCCTATAATTCACCCCTCCACTTT. Encoded protein: CSAPTEPSYNSPLHF.

CDR3 coding DNA: TGCGCCAGCAGGGCCCTAGCGGGGTCCACCTACGAGCAGTACTTC. Protein sequence: CASRALAGSTYEQYF. V gene TRBV5-1 combines with J gene TRBJ2-7, with 9 bases matching TRBD2. The trim removed 5 bases at V and 2 bases at J, leaving 8 bases unmatched. Germline CDR1 is SGHRS and CDR2 is YFSETQ. CDR3 size: 15 residues.